This TCR beta chain is from a study of CXCR3-negative and CXCR3-positive naive CD8 T cells. This CDR3 region has 13 residues. In germline, CDR1 is GTSNPN, CDR2 SVGIG (reference sequence). Libraries of TRB cDNA were made by 5' RACE and carried UMIs. From its re-call of the 5' RACE reads, TCRdb lists each CDR3 protein once, without DNA. Its clone listing holds some 22,000 distinct CDR3 sequences. Material: memory CD8+ T cells from blood. The genes are TRBV30 and TRBJ2-3. This TCR was recovered from a human donor in good health. Some clones in this sample may be carry-over from other donors' samples. CDR3 region: CAWSGVSSDTQYF.